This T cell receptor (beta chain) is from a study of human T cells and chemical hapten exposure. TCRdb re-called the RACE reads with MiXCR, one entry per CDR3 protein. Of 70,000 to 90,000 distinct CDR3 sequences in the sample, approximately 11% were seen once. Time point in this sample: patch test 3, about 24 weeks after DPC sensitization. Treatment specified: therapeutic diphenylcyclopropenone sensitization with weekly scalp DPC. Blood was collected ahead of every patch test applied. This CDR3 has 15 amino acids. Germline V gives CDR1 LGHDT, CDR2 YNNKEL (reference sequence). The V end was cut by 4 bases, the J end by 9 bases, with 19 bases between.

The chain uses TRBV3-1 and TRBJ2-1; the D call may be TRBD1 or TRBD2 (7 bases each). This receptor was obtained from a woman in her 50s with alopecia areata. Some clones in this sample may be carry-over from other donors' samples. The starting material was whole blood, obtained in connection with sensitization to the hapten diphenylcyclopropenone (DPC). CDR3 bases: TGTGCCAGCAGCCCGCGGGTGTCAGGGGGGGGTGAGCAGTTCTTC. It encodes CASSPRVSGGGEQFF.